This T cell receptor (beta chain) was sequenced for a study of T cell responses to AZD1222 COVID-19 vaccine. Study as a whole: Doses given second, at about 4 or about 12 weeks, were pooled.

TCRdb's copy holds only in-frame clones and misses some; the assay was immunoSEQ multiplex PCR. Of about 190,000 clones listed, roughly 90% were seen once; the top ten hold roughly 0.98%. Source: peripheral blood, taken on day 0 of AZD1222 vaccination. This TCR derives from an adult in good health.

As DNA, the CDR3 is TGTGCCAGCAGCTTATATGCTAGCGGGGACTCCTACGAGCAGTACTTC. It yields the protein CASSLYASGDSYEQYF. The V call is TRBV7-3, the J call TRBJ2-7, with 9 bases identical to TRBD2. J was trimmed by 0 bases and V by 2 bases; bases with no gene match: 5. Germline CDR1 and CDR2: SGHTA and FQGTGA. The CDR3 covers 16 residues.